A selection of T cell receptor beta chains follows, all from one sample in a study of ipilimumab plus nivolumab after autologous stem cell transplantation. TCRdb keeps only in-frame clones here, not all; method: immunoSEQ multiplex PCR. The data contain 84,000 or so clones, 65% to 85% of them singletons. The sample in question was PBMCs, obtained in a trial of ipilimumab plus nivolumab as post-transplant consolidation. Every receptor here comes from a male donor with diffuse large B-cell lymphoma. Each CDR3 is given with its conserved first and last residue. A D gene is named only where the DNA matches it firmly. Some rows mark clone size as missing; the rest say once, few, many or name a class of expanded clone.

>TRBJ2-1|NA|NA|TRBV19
CASSHPGIYNEQFF
TGTGCCAGTAGTCACCCAGGGATCTACAATGAGCAGTTCTTC
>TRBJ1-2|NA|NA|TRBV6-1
CASRGSISYTF
TGTGCCAGCAGAGGCTCTATAAGCTACACCTTC
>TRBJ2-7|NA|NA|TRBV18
CASSTGAGSSYEQYF
TGTGCCAGCTCAACGGGGGCCGGGAGCTCCTACGAGCAGTACTTC
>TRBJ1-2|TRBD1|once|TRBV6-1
CASSETGTGRGYGYTF
TGTGCCAGCAGTGAAACCGGGACAGGGAGAGGCTATGGCTACACCTTC
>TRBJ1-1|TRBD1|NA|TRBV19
CASSPTRTGMNTEAFF
TGTGCCAGTAGTCCGACCCGGACAGGGATGAACACTGAAGCTTTCTTT
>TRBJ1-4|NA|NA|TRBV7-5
CVRSLGVPGMMGEKLFF
TGTGTCAGAAGCTTAGGGGTCCCAGGTATGATGGGTGAAAAACTGTTTTTT
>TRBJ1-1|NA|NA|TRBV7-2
CASSRPAGTEAFF
TGTGCCAGCAGCCGTCCAGCGGGTACTGAAGCTTTCTTT
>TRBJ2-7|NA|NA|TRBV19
CASSTLFTTYEQYF
TGTGCCAGTAGCACCCTCTTCACGACCTACGAGCAGTACTTC
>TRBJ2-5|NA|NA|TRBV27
CASSLAGAGAFLRQETQYF
TGTGCCAGCAGTTTAGCAGGTGCCGGCGCGTTCCTAAGGCAAGAGACCCAGTACTTC
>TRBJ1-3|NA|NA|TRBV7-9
CASSLESGSGNTIYF
TGTGCCAGCAGCTTAGAGTCAGGCTCTGGAAACACCATATATTTT
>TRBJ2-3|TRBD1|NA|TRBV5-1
CASSLMRDRGDTQYF
TGCGCCAGCAGCCTTATGAGGGACAGGGGAGATACGCAGTATTTT